The 3 T cell receptor beta chains in this list originate from one sample, sequenced in a study of breast tumors, draining lymph nodes, adjacent tissues. Axillary draining lymph nodes of breast cancer patients supplied the node samples. TCRdb ran MiXCR on the multiplex PCR reads and lists one entry per CDR3 protein. The sample has about 150,000 distinct CDR3 sequences, approximately 32% seen once. Specimen: axillary lymph node tissue. Source of these receptors: a female donor with breast cancer. Some clones in this sample may be carry-over from other donors' samples.

With regard to this clonotype: This could be a read error, since a much larger clone is one nucleotide away. V usage is TRBV20-1 and J usage is TRBJ1-2; 7 nucleotides agree with TRBD1. Germline CDR1 DFQATT, CDR2 SNEGSKA (reference sequence). The junction had 9 bases not matched to a gene; V was cut back by 1 base and J by 4 bases. This CDR3 spans 15 amino acids. The CDR3 reads CSARGTGADPYGYTF. DNA for the CDR3: TGCAGTGCTAGAGGGACAGGAGCAGACCCCTATGGCTACACCTTC.

This clonotype has a handful of counts. V usage is TRBV6-5 and J usage is TRBJ1-1, with a tentative D call TRBD1 (5 bases). The germline CDR1 and CDR2 sequences are MNHEY and SVGAGI. V dropped 4 bases and J dropped 3 bases, with 15 bases sitting between them. The CDR3 covers 15 residues. CDR3 in amino acids: CASSSAYWGDTEAFF. As DNA, the CDR3 is TGTGCCAGCAGTTCCGCGTACTGGGGGGACACTGAAGCTTTCTTT.

This clonotype was counted at least ten times. The chain links TRBV5-8 to TRBJ2-5; possibly TRBD1 or TRBD2 for D (7 bases each). CDR1 and CDR2 (germline): SGHTS, YDEGEE. This CDR3 contains 15 residues. Trimming cost V 4 bases and J 2 bases, with 15 bases left between them. Written as DNA, the CDR3 is TGTGCCAGCAGCCTTAGACAGGGAGGGCAAGAGACCCAGTACTTC. Translation: CASSLRQGGQETQYF.